One sample yielded the 20 T cell receptor beta chains listed below, sequenced in a study of lymphopenia after photon versus proton radiotherapy. Generated by immunoSEQ multiplex PCR, the TCRdb table keeps only in-frame clones and is missing some. The data show approximately 45,000 clones, approximately 85% seen once. Sample: peripheral blood, taken from a patient treated with photon-based radiotherapy. Receptors originate from a middle-aged man with gastric cancer.

This rearrangement joins TRBV7-2 to TRBJ2-6, with D unclear. The CDR3 sequence is 13 residues long. Germline CDR1 reads SGHTA; CDR2 reads FQGNSA. Trimming cost V 3 bases and J 3 bases, with 3 bases left between them. CDR3: CASSLGGANVLTF. CDR3 nucleotides: TGTGCCAGCAGCTTGGGTGGGGCCAACGTCCTGACTTTC. Combining the CDR3 with reference TRBV7-2 and TRBJ2-6 gives the whole variable domain GAGVSQSPSNKVTEKGKDVELRCDPISGHTALYWYRQSLGQGLEFLIYFQGNSAPDKSGLPSDRFSAERTGGSVSTLTIQRTQQEDSAVYLCASSLGGANVLTFGAGSRLTVL.

This clone was recorded once. The chain uses TRBV18 and TRBJ2-5; D perhaps matches TRBD1 (6 bases). This CDR3 has 17 residues. V lost 2 bases and J lost 1, with 17 bases in between. Germline V gene sequence: CDR1 KGHSH, CDR2 LQKENI. The CDR3 coding sequence is TGTGCCAGCTCACCATCGAGGGCAGGGGTGAGCCAAGAGACCCAGTACTTC. It encodes CASSPSRAGVSQETQYF. Full variable domain (missing parts from reference TRBV18 and TRBJ2-5): NAGVMQNPRHLVRRRGQEARLRCSPMKGHSHVYWYRQLPEEGLKFMVYLQKENIIDESGMPKERFSAEFPKEGPSILRIQQVVRGDSAAYFCASSPSRAGVSQETQYFGPGTRLLVL.

The rearrangement uses TRBV7-3 and TRBJ1-1; D is unclear. Looked up from germline, CDR1 is SGHTA and CDR2 is FQGTGA. Trimming cost V 5 bases and J 0 bases, with 7 bases left between them. The CDR3 contains 13 residues. CDR3 sequence reads: CASSPQMNTEAFF. The CDR3 nucleotides read TGTGCCAGCAGCCCGCAAATGAACACTGAAGCTTTCTTT.

The chain employs TRBV19 and TRBJ1-2; 7 bases match TRBD1. This CDR3 is 15 amino acids long. Losses at the gene ends were 7 bases for V and 3 bases for J; bases not matched to a gene: 11. Germline V CDR1 and CDR2: LNHDA, SQIVND (reference sequence). The CDR3 loop is CASTDGAGGDYGYTF. The DNA for the CDR3 is TGTGCCAGTACCGATGGGGCAGGGGGGGACTATGGCTACACCTTC.

V and J are TRBV5-1 and TRBJ1-4; D call uncertain. CDR3 length: 15 residues. The germline V gene has CDR1 SGHRS and CDR2 YFSETQ. V lost 0 bases to trimming and J lost 5 bases, with 11 bases between them. The CDR3 reads CASSLDASGNEKLFF. As DNA, the CDR3 is TGCGCCAGCAGCTTGGACGCATCCGGGAATGAAAAACTGTTTTTT.

The V call is TRBV5-4, the J call TRBJ1-6; no reliable D call. Germline CDR1 reads SGHNT; CDR2 reads YYREEE (reference sequence). CDR3 length: 15 residues. Trimming removed 4 bases from V and 3 bases from J, with 11 bases in between. The CDR3 nucleotides read TGTGCCAGCAGCGTGGACCTACACTATAATTCACCCCTCCACTTT. This codes for CASSVDLHYNSPLHF.

CDR3 sequence reads: CASSYGTHPSTDTQYF. CDR3 coding DNA: TGTGCCAGCAGTTACGGGACTCATCCAAGCACAGATACGCAGTATTTT. The chain recombines TRBV6-5 with TRBJ2-3, with D perhaps matching TRBD2 (6 bases). Between the trimmed V and J ends, which lost 2 bases and 0 bases, there was a span of 12 bases. This CDR3 comprises 16 residues. Germline V gives CDR1 MNHEY, CDR2 SVGAGI.

The V gene is TRBV19, the J gene TRBJ1-1; 7 bases fit TRBD1. The trim removed 6 bases at V and 6 bases at J, leaving 10 bases unmatched. The length of the CDR3 is 14 residues. Per germline, CDR1 LNHDA and CDR2 SQIVND (reference sequence). For the CDR3, the DNA is TGTGCCAGTAGGTCCGACAGGGTTAGCGCTGAAGCTTTCTTT. Its protein is CASRSDRVSAEAFF. Full variable domain (rest looked up from reference TRBV19 and TRBJ1-1): DGGITQSPKYLFRKEGQNVTLSCEQNLNHDAMYWYRQDPGQGLRLIYYSQIVNDFQKGDIAEGYSVSREKKESFPLTVTSAQKNPTAFYLCASRSDRVSAEAFFGQGTRLTVV.

Judged by abundance, this clone is medium-sized. The chain uses TRBV19 and TRBJ1-5; perhaps TRBD1 as D (5 bases). Germline loops: CDR1 LNHDA, CDR2 SQIVND (reference sequence). Trimming stripped 6 bases from V and 4 bases from J, with 10 bases between. This CDR3 is 13 amino acids long. This chain's CDR3 is CASSQTVNQPQHF. CDR3 DNA sequence: TGTGCCAGTAGCCAGACAGTAAATCAGCCCCAGCATTTT.

The chain uses TRBV5-1 and TRBJ1-6; the D gene is possibly TRBD1 (5 bases). V dropped 4 bases and J dropped 7 bases, with 9 bases sitting between them. CDR3 length equals 13 residues. Per the germline V gene, CDR1 is SGHRS and CDR2 is YFSETQ. The CDR3 reads CASSVTENSPLHF. The DNA of the CDR3 is TGCGCCAGCAGCGTGACAGAGAATTCACCCCTCCACTTT.

This rearrangement joins TRBV5-1 to TRBJ1-6, with a tentative D call TRBD1 (5 bases). The V and J ends lost 3 bases and 5 bases respectively, with 12 bases between them. Germline values: CDR1 SGHRS, CDR2 YFSETQ. The CDR3 extends over 15 amino acids. CDR3 nucleotides: TGCGCCAGCAGCTCACACGAGGGACATAATTCACCCCTCCACTTT. Its translation: CASSSHEGHNSPLHF.

The chain combines TRBV9 with TRBJ1-2; 7 bases are a match to TRBD1. The CDR3 loop spans 13 amino acids. The germline V gene encodes CDR1 SGDLS and CDR2 YYNGEE. Trimming took 4 bases from V and 8 from J; bases not matched to a gene: 8. This chain's CDR3 is CASSPRQGGGYTF. The CDR3 DNA sequence: TGTGCCAGCAGCCCCAGACAGGGAGGCGGCTACACCTTC.

The chain recombines TRBV21-1 with TRBJ2-7; the table assigns TRBD1, which was not confirmed against the DNA. TRBV21-1 is classified as a pseudogene. This CDR3 has 12 amino acids. CDR3 protein: CAGGTAAYEQYF. The DNA for the CDR3 is TGTGCCGGAGGGACAGCTGCCTACGAGCAGTACTTC.

The chain carries TRBV5-4 and TRBJ2-7; the D is unclear. This CDR3 spans 15 amino acids. CDR1 is SGHNT and CDR2 is YYREEE in the germline V gene (reference sequence). The V end lost 4 bases, the J end lost 1 base, and 15 bases lay between the germline ends. The CDR3 bases are TGTGCCAGCAGCCGGAAAGGGTTCAATTCCTACGAGCAGTACTTC. This sequence encodes CASSRKGFNSYEQYF.

This sequence joins TRBV28 and TRBJ1-2, with TRBD1 as a possible D gene (5 bases). The germline V gene encodes CDR1 MDHEN and CDR2 SYDVKM. The germline V and J ends were trimmed by 2 bases and 7 bases, with 17 bases remaining between them. This CDR3 contains 15 residues. DNA of the CDR3: TGTGCCAGCAGTTTAGGTCCCGTCGGGACGGCTGGCTACACCTTC. Residues: CASSLGPVGTAGYTF.

In nucleotides, the CDR3 is TGTGCCAGCAGCTTAGGGCAGGGCGATCAGCCCCAGCATTTT. Amino acid sequence: CASSLGQGDQPQHF. This chain links TRBV7-9 with TRBJ1-5, with D possibly matching TRBD1 (5 bases). The CDR3 contains 14 residues. Looked up from germline, CDR1 is SEHNR and CDR2 is FQNEAQ (reference sequence). The V end lost 1 base, the J end lost 5 bases, and 9 bases lay between the germline ends.

Only one count was recorded for this clone. The rearrangement joins TRBV7-2 to TRBJ1-6; a weak D match, TRBD1 (5 bases). The V end lost 2 bases, the J end lost 7 bases, and 9 bases lay between the germline ends. The length of the CDR3 is 14 residues. Germline V CDR1 and CDR2: SGHTA, FQGNSA. CDR3 loop: CASSLWGRNSPLHF. Here the CDR3 DNA reads TGTGCCAGCAGCTTATGGGGCAGGAATTCACCCCTCCACTTT.

CDR3 coding DNA: TGTGCCAGCAGCCCTGGACAGGGAGGGAGTACGCAGTATTTT. Translated: CASSPGQGGSTQYF. The V and J genes are TRBV11-3 and TRBJ2-3; the D gene is possibly TRBD1 (8 bases). There are 14 residues in the CDR3. Germline lookup yields CDR1 SGHNT and CDR2 YENEEA. V was cut by 5 bases and J by 8 bases, with 17 bases left in between.

This clone was seen more than once but under ten times. The chain couples TRBV30 to TRBJ2-3; 8 bases match TRBD2. Germline CDR1 GTSNPN, CDR2 SVGIG (reference sequence). This CDR3 spans 14 amino acids. V was pared by 3 bases and J by 5 bases, with 7 bases of the junction left unmatched. The CDR3 region is CAWSLRGGRDTQYF. In DNA, the CDR3 is TGTGCCTGGAGCCTACGGGGGGGCAGAGATACGCAGTATTTT.

This clone appeared a few times. The rearrangement uses TRBV30 and TRBJ1-2; no clear D gene. The germline V gene encodes CDR1 GTSNPN and CDR2 SVGIG (reference sequence). V shed 3 bases and J shed 2 bases, with 7 bases lying between them. This CDR3 has 12 amino acids. Here the CDR3 reads CAWRTENYGYTF. The CDR3 DNA sequence: TGTGCCTGGAGAACAGAGAACTATGGCTACACCTTC.